The 13 T cell receptor beta chains in this list originate from one sample, sequenced in a study of blood T cell repertoires in COVID-19. Clones were read by immunoSEQ multiplex PCR, and TCRdb kept only the in-frame ones, dropping some. The sample has 150,000 to 170,000 clones, around 80% seen once. Sequences were obtained from PBMCs or T cells enriched from blood (not recorded which). The receptors were sampled from a man aged 50-60 years who had recovered from COVID-19.

This clone was detected a few times. The gene calls are TRBV5-4 and TRBJ1-5; TRBD1 might be the D (6 bases). The CDR3 has 18 residues. V lost 2 bases and J 4 bases, leaving 22 bases between the germline ends. Germline V gives CDR1 SGHNT, CDR2 YYREEE (reference sequence). For the CDR3, the DNA is TGTGCCAGCAGCTTCCAGACAGGCCCAGGAATAAAAAATCAGCCCCAGCATTTT. Translated: CASSFQTGPGIKNQPQHF.

V gene TRBV5-6 combines with J gene TRBJ1-2, with TRBD1 matching 9 bases. The junction had 2 bases not matched to a gene; V was cut back by 3 bases and J by 5 bases. The germline V gene has CDR1 SGHDT and CDR2 YYEEEE. The CDR3 length is 13 residues. The DNA of the CDR3 is TGTGCCAGCAGCTGGGACAGGGAATATGGCTACACCTTC. Translation gives CASSWDREYGYTF.

The rearrangement joins TRBV11-3 to TRBJ1-6, with 7 bases identical to TRBD1. The germline V gene has CDR1 SGHNT and CDR2 YENEEA. CDR3 length equals 17 residues. The J segment lost 6 bases and the V segment lost 1 base, leaving 9 bases of the junction unmatched. CDR3 loop: CASSLVGQGVPNSPLHF. DNA of the CDR3: TGTGCCAGCAGCTTAGTGGGGCAGGGGGTCCCTAATTCACCCCTCCACTTT.

This chain joins TRBV5-5 and TRBJ2-5; D gene uncertain. Trimming removed 0 bases at V and 2 bases at J, with 5 bases between. The CDR3 is 13 residues long. CDR1 is SGHKS, CDR2 YYEKEE, per germline (reference sequence). Here the CDR3 DNA reads TGTGCCAGCAGCTTGGTGACTCAAGAGACCCAGTACTTC. Its translation is CASSLVTQETQYF.

In its sample, this clone was seen a few times. V usage is TRBV15 and J usage is TRBJ1-2; D ambiguous. V was pared by 1 base and J by 8 bases, with 17 bases between. CDR3 length equals 15 residues. Germline V gives CDR1 LNHNV, CDR2 YYDKDF (reference sequence). The chain's CDR3 is CATSRGNLKNAGYTF. The CDR3 DNA reads as TGTGCCACCAGCAGAGGCAACCTCAAAAATGCGGGCTACACCTTC.

The rearrangement links TRBV5-1 to TRBJ2-5, with TRBD1 matching over 10 bases. This CDR3 contains 16 residues. CDR1 and CDR2 from the germline V gene are SGHRS and YFSETQ. V gave up 4 bases and J gave up 7 bases; unmatched junction bases: 13. As DNA, the CDR3 is TGCGCCAGCAGCGCCCGACGCGGGACAGGGGCTGGGACCCAGTACTTC. This encodes CASSARRGTGAGTQYF. Full variable domain (outside the CDR3, taken from reference TRBV5-1 and TRBJ2-5): KAGVTQTPRYLIKTRGQQVTLSCSPISGHRSVSWYQQTPGQGLQFLFEYFSETQRNKGNFPGRFSGRQFSNSRSEMNVSTLELGDSALYLCASSARRGTGAGTQYFGPGTRLLVL.

The V call is TRBV20-1, the J call TRBJ1-1, with unresolved D. In germline, CDR1 is DFQATT, CDR2 SNEGSKA (reference sequence). Trimming stripped 3 bases from V and 0 bases from J, with 11 bases between. This CDR3 contains 14 residues. The CDR3 DNA reads as TGCAGTGCTAGTTTGGGCAAGTTGAACACTGAAGCTTTCTTT. This gives the protein CSASLGKLNTEAFF.

This sequence joins TRBV7-2 and TRBJ2-5; 8 bases map to TRBD2. V was pared by 5 bases and J by 0 bases, with 5 bases of the junction left unmatched. The CDR3 spans 15 residues. Germline-derived CDR1 and CDR2 are SGHTA and FQGNSA. The CDR3 sequence is CASSAGLAHQETQYF. The CDR3 DNA reads as TGTGCCAGCAGCGCCGGACTAGCCCACCAAGAGACCCAGTACTTC.

The chain employs TRBV2 and TRBJ1-4; 8 bases fit TRBD1. The CDR3 runs 15 residues. V trimming: 6 bases; J trimming: 3 bases; junction bases outside the gene matches: 6. The V gene's germline CDR1 is SNHLY and CDR2 FYNNEI. The CDR3 here is CASRDRGVANEKLFF. CDR3 coding DNA: TGTGCCAGCAGAGACAGGGGTGTGGCTAATGAAAAACTGTTTTTT.

The rearrangement uses TRBV19 and TRBJ2-6; 8 bases are a match to TRBD1. V trimming: 5 bases; J trimming: 3 bases; junction bases outside the gene matches: 6. The CDR3 is 16 residues long. Germline CDR1 is LNHDA and CDR2 is SQIVND (reference sequence). The DNA for the CDR3 is TGTGCCAGTAGTCCAGGGGGCGCATTTGGGGCCAACGTCCTGACTTTC. Translating it yields CASSPGGAFGANVLTF.

In this sample, this clone turned up many times. The CDR3: CASSYQTSGGTGELFF. CDR3 DNA sequence: TGTGCCAGCAGTTACCAGACTAGCGGGGGTACCGGGGAGCTGTTTTTT. This chain uses TRBV6-5 with TRBJ2-2, with 12 bases that match TRBD2. This CDR3 has 16 amino acids. V gave up 2 bases and J gave up 5 bases; unmatched junction bases: 3. Germline-derived CDR1 and CDR2 are MNHEY and SVGAGI.

The chain uses TRBV9 and TRBJ1-1, with TRBD1 matching over 7 bases. The CDR3 sequence is 14 residues long. CDR1 and CDR2 (germline): SGDLS, YYNGEE. Unmatched junction bases numbered 8, after V lost 4 bases and J lost 5 bases. CDR3 nucleotide sequence: TGTGCCAGCAGCTCTGAGGGGGCTGGGACTGAAGCTTTCTTT. It is translated as CASSSEGAGTEAFF.

The chain uses TRBV5-4 and TRBJ2-7; 8 nucleotides align to TRBD2. CDR1 is SGHNT and CDR2 is YYREEE in the germline V gene (reference sequence). This CDR3 is 14 amino acids long. The V and J ends lost 1 base and 2 bases, in that order; junction bases with no gene match: 2. The CDR3 loop is CASSLTSGTYEQYF. The CDR3 region has the DNA TGTGCCAGCAGCTTGACTAGCGGAACCTACGAGCAGTACTTC.